A selection of T cell receptor beta chains follows, all from one sample in a study of blood T cell repertoires in COVID-19. Profiled with immunoSEQ multiplex PCR; TCRdb holds only in-frame clones, not every one. Of a few hundred thousand clones in the sample, about 90% were seen once. Material: PBMCs or T cells enriched from blood (not recorded which). The receptors shown here come from a woman aged 25 to 39 who had recovered from COVID-19. Each CDR3 is given without its conserved first and last residue. Each record gives: J gene, V gene, CDR3 protein.

j_gene: TRBJ1-1
v_gene: TRBV7-9
CDR3aa: ASSPRDMNTEAF

j_gene: TRBJ2-7
v_gene: TRBV7-9
CDR3aa: ASSPRDSQWGQY

j_gene: TRBJ2-1
v_gene: TRBV5-4
CDR3aa: ASSGGGPNNEQF

j_gene: TRBJ2-3
v_gene: TRBV5-1
CDR3aa: ASSLDPQGTDTQY

j_gene: TRBJ2-5
v_gene: TRBV19
CDR3aa: ASTPQHTLQETQY

j_gene: TRBJ1-2
v_gene: TRBV10-3
CDR3aa: AITPAGDNYGYT

j_gene: TRBJ2-2
v_gene: TRBV25-1
CDR3aa: ASSGGQGRDTGELF

j_gene: TRBJ1-5
v_gene: TRBV28
CDR3aa: ASSNPGGLGNQPQH

j_gene: TRBJ2-7
v_gene: TRBV27
CDR3aa: ASSFGVDYEQY

j_gene: TRBJ2-3
v_gene: TRBV10-3
CDR3aa: AIGGERTDTQY

j_gene: TRBJ1-1
v_gene: TRBV5-4
CDR3aa: ASSRTGGNEAF

j_gene: TRBJ1-2
v_gene: TRBV12-3/TRBV12-4
CDR3aa: ASSRDRVGGYT

j_gene: TRBJ1-5
v_gene: TRBV27
CDR3aa: ASKIDRGGNQPQH